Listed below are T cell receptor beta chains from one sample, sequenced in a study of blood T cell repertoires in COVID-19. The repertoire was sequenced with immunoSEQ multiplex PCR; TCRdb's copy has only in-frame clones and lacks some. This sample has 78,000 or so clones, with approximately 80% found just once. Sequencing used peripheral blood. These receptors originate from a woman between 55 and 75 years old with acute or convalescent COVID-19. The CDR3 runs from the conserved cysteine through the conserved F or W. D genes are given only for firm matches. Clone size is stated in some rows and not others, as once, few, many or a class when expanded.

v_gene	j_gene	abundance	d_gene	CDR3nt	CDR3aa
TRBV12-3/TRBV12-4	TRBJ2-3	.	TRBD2	TGTGCCAGCAGGTCCACTAGCGGGGTCATGTATTTT	CASRSTSGVMYF
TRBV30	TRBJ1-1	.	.	TGTGCCTGGAGTGTCTTGCAGGGGCAGGGGGAAGCTTTCTTT	CAWSVLQGQGEAFF
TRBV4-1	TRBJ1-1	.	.	TGCGCCAGCAGCCAAGAAGCTGGGGCCCCCACTGAAGCTTTCTTT	CASSQEAGAPTEAFF
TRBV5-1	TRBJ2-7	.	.	TGCGCCAGCAGCTTGGATGGCAGCGGCGAGCAGTACTTC	CASSLDGSGEQYF
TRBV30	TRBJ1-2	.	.	TGTGCCTGGAGTGGGAGGACGGTAGCTAACTATGGCTACACCTTC	CAWSGRTVANYGYTF
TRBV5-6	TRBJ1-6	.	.	TGTGCCAGCAGCTTGGACGAAGCTTCACCCCTCCACTTT	CASSLDEASPLHF
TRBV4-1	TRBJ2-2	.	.	TGCGCCAGCAGCCAAATGCCAGGAAACACCGGGGAGCTGTTTTTT	CASSQMPGNTGELFF
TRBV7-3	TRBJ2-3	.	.	TGTGCCAGCAGCGCCGGGAACACAGATACGCAGTATTTT	CASSAGNTDTQYF
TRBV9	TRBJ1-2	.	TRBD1	TGTGCCAGCAGCGTAGATTCAGGGGGTTTATATGGCTACACCTTC	CASSVDSGGLYGYTF
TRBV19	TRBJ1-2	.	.	TGTGCCAGTACCGCAACCTTTCGGGGCTACACCTTC	CASTATFRGYTF
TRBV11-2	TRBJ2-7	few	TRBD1	TGTGCCAGCAGCCCAGTTAGACAGGGCGCACAGTACTTC	CASSPVRQGAQYF